Following are 9 T cell receptor beta chains from one sample sequenced in a study of neurological immune-mediated disorders. Time point denoted: longitudinal time-point 2. TCRdb reprocessed the 5' RACE reads with MiXCR, giving one entry per CDR3 protein. The sample contains roughly 98,000 distinct CDR3 sequences, roughly 13% of which appear only once. Sequencing input: PBMCs. The receptor source for this set is a female donor with HTLV-1-associated myelopathy (HAM/TSP).

This clonotype was observed many times. The chain couples TRBV27 to TRBJ1-2; D perhaps matches TRBD1 (6 bases). Germline V gene lookup returns CDR1 MNHEY and CDR2 SMNVEV (reference sequence). Trimming removed 4 bases from V and 7 bases from J, with 25 bases in between. The CDR3 is made up of 17 amino acids. CDR3 DNA sequence: TGTGCCAGCAGTTCCCCCGCCTACGCGGGGGCGGTGAGTGGCTACACCTTC. Its translation: CASSSPAYAGAVSGYTF.

This clonotype was counted a single time. A much larger clone is a single base away; this may be a read error. The chain is built from TRBV2 and TRBJ2-7; weak D call: TRBD1 (5 bases). V lost 8 bases and J lost 6, with 14 bases in between. Germline V CDR1 and CDR2: SNHLY, FYNNEI. The CDR3 has 12 residues. The chain's CDR3 is CASWNWGSEQYF. The CDR3 DNA reads as TGTGCCAGCTGGAACTGGGGCTCCGAGCAGTACTTC.

This clonotype was seen many times. V usage is TRBV20-1 and J usage is TRBJ1-2; maybe TRBD1 (6 bases). CDR3 length equals 13 residues. Germline V gene lookup returns CDR1 DFQATT and CDR2 SNEGSKA (reference sequence). V was clipped by 5 bases and J by 9 bases, with 19 bases between them. The chain's CDR3 is CSAFTGSDGRYTF. DNA for the CDR3: TGCAGTGCTTTTACAGGGTCCGATGGCCGCTACACCTTC.

This clonotype showed up many times. This chain joins TRBV14 and TRBJ1-2; D gene uncertain. V was cut by 3 bases and J by 8 bases, with 7 bases left in between. Germline-derived CDR1 and CDR2 are SGHDN and FVKESK. The CDR3 runs 11 residues. The CDR3 is CASSQGIGYTF. CDR3 in DNA: TGTGCCAGCAGCCAGGGGATAGGCTACACCTTC.

The table lists this clonotype with many counts. The chain employs TRBV10-2 and TRBJ2-3; 12 bases match TRBD2. The V and J ends lost 6 bases and 3 bases, in that order; junction bases with no gene match: 7. The CDR3 covers 16 residues. Germline-derived CDR1 and CDR2 are WSHSY and SAAADI. The DNA for the CDR3 is TGCGCCAGCAGCCCCGGACTAGCGGGGAGTACAGATACGCAGTATTTT. It yields the protein CASSPGLAGSTDTQYF.

This clonotype occurred many times. The CDR3 is CASEPRSSGGPETQYF. The CDR3 DNA follows: TGCGCCAGCGAACCCCGCAGTAGCGGGGGGCCGGAGACCCAGTACTTC. The chain links TRBV5-1 to TRBJ2-5; 10 nucleotides align to TRBD2. The CDR3 length is 16 residues. Germline trimming cut 7 bases from V and 5 bases from J; bases unmatched to any gene: 14. The germline V gene has CDR1 SGHRS and CDR2 YFSETQ.

The table lists this clonotype with many counts. This chain links TRBV25-1 with TRBJ2-2; 9 bases are shared with TRBD1. There are 13 residues in the CDR3. The germline CDR1 and CDR2 sequences are MGHDK and SYGVNS. V lost 11 bases to trimming and J lost 7 bases; unmatched junction nucleotides: 8. The CDR3 DNA follows: TGTGCCGCCACGGGACAGGGAGTCGGGGAGCTGTTTTTT. This translates into CAATGQGVGELFF.

This chain uses TRBV5-1 with TRBJ2-3; D is undetermined. Trimming took off 0 bases at V and 4 bases at J, with 6 bases between the two ends. Germline loops: CDR1 SGHRS, CDR2 YFSETQ. This CDR3 has 13 residues. The CDR3 here is CASSLGPPDTQYF. Written as DNA, the CDR3 is TGCGCCAGCAGCTTGGGACCGCCAGATACGCAGTATTTT.

This clonotype occurred many times. V is TRBV5-1 and J is TRBJ1-1; D not resolved. In germline, CDR1 is SGHRS, CDR2 YFSETQ. Deletions cut 4 bases from V and 0 bases from J, with 19 bases between. The CDR3 contains 17 residues. The chain's CDR3 is CASSARIGRAMNTEAFF. DNA for the CDR3: TGCGCCAGCAGCGCCAGGATTGGGAGGGCCATGAACACTGAAGCTTTCTTT.